The rows below give T cell receptor beta chains drawn from one sample of a study of PD-1 blockade in mismatch repair-deficient tumors. Profiling relied on immunoSEQ multiplex PCR, and the TCRdb table lists in-frame clones only, not all of them. The sample lists under 50,000 clones; roughly 88% were seen once. The input for sequencing was PBMCs, taken roughly nine months after starting pembrolizumab. The receptor set was obtained from an adult with mismatch repair-deficient cancer. Each CDR3 is given with its conserved first and last residue. A D gene is named only where the DNA matches it firmly. A clone size is listed for some rows: how often the clone was seen (once, few, many), or a class if it is expanded.

J,D,V,size,DNA,CDR3
TRBJ1-2,TRBD1,TRBV5-4,.,TGTGCCAGCAGCGCGACGGGACAGGGTGAATACACCTTC,CASSATGQGEYTF
TRBJ1-3,TRBD1,TRBV28,.,TGTGCCAGCAGTTCCCTACGCGGCCGGGACAGGGAAACCCTCCACTCTGGAAACACCATATATTTT,CASSSLRGRDRETLHSGNTIYF
TRBJ1-1,TRBD1,TRBV27,.,TGTGCCAGCAGTTTCAGGGGGACAATGAACACTGAAGCTTTCTTT,CASSFRGTMNTEAFF
TRBJ2-4,.,TRBV18,.,TGTGCCAGCTCACATGACAGAGCCAAAAACATTCAGTACTTC,CASSHDRAKNIQYF
TRBJ2-6,.,TRBV7-9,.,TGTGCCAGCACCGGAGAAGCTAGGGCCAACGTCCTGACTTTC,CASTGEARANVLTF
TRBJ2-1,TRBD2,TRBV7-2,.,TGTGCCAGCAGCAGGGTAGCGGGAGCTACTTACAATGAGCAGTTCTTC,CASSRVAGATYNEQFF
TRBJ1-2,TRBD1,TRBV27,.,TGTGCCAGCAGTTGGACAGGGGGTAACTATGGCTACACCTTC,CASSWTGGNYGYTF
TRBJ1-2,TRBD1,TRBV11-2,.,TGTGCCAGCAGCTTACCCACGACAGGGAGAGGCGGCTACACCTTC,CASSLPTTGRGGYTF
TRBJ1-2,.,TRBV18,.,TGTGCCAGCTCACCACCGGGGACTAGCTATGGCTACACCTTC,CASSPPGTSYGYTF
TRBJ2-3,TRBD2,TRBV7-9,.,TGTGCCAGCAGCGGGGGGGACTACTATTTT,CASSGGDYYF
TRBJ2-7,.,TRBV18,.,TGTGCCAGCTCACCACCTTCAGGAAGTGAGCAGTACTTC,CASSPPSGSEQYF
TRBJ2-7,TRBD2,TRBV27,.,TGTGCCAGCAGTACAAGAGTCGGACTAGGGCCCTACGAGCAGTACTTC,CASSTRVGLGPYEQYF
TRBJ1-5,.,TRBV7-8,.,TGTGCCAGCAGCTTAGGTACAGGGAACCAGCCCCAGCATTTT,CASSLGTGNQPQHF
TRBJ2-3,TRBD1,TRBV28,.,TGTGCCAGCAGTTTGTTAATGACAGGGCGAGGAACAGATACGCAGTATTTT,CASSLLMTGRGTDTQYF
TRBJ2-5,TRBD2,TRBV5-5,.,TGTGCCAGCAGCTTGGCTCTAGCGGGAGGCCAAGAGACCCAGTACTTC,CASSLALAGGQETQYF
TRBJ2-3,TRBD2,TRBV7-2,.,TGTGCCAGCGCTCGCGGGGGAAGCACAGATACGCAGTATTTT,CASARGGSTDTQYF
TRBJ2-7,.,TRBV7-2,few,TGTGCCAGCAGCGAAACCAGGCAGGGGGGCTACGAGCAGTACTTC,CASSETRQGGYEQYF
TRBJ2-1,.,TRBV6-1,.,TGTGCCAGCTACAGCCTCTACAATGAGCAGTTCTTC,CASYSLYNEQFF
TRBJ2-2,.,TRBV4-1,.,TGCGCCAGCAGCCAGGCAAAAAGGGGTATGGCACCCTGGGGCGCCGGGGAGCTGTTTTTT,CASSQAKRGMAPWGAGELFF
TRBJ2-1,.,TRBV19,.,TGTGCCAGTAGTATAGAGGGCCAGGCCTACAATGAGCAGTTCTTC,CASSIEGQAYNEQFF
TRBJ2-3,TRBD2,TRBV27,.,TGTGCCAGCAGTCCAGGGACTAGCGGGAGGGCCCTGGGTACGCAGTATTTT,CASSPGTSGRALGTQYF
TRBJ2-3,.,TRBV2,.,TGTGCCAGCCTCAGGGAACAATTCGGAGATACGCAGTATTTT,CASLREQFGDTQYF
TRBJ2-4,.,TRBV10-2,.,TGCGCCAGTTATAGCGAGAATCAAAACATTCAGTACTTC,CASYSENQNIQYF
TRBJ2-1,TRBD2,TRBV2,once,TGTGCCAGCAGTGGTAATAGCGGGAACAATGAGCAGTTCTTC,CASSGNSGNNEQFF
TRBJ2-1,TRBD2,TRBV5-4,.,TGTGCCAGCAGCTTGGGACTAGCGGGGGTCTCAGGAAATGAGCAGTTCTTC,CASSLGLAGVSGNEQFF
TRBJ1-5,.,TRBV27,.,TGTGCCAGCTCAGTTAAAGGGGAAGGATATAGCAATCAGCCCCAGCATTTT,CASSVKGEGYSNQPQHF
TRBJ1-3,.,TRBV6-5,.,TGTGCCAGCAGTTTACAGGTTGGAAACACCATATATTTT,CASSLQVGNTIYF
TRBJ2-3,.,TRBV5-1,.,TGCGCCAGCAGCTTGATCCAGGGAACAGATACGCAGTATTTT,CASSLIQGTDTQYF
TRBJ1-2,.,TRBV5-1,.,TGCGCCAGCAGCTTGGTCGAGCCTAACTATGGCTACACCTTC,CASSLVEPNYGYTF
TRBJ2-1,TRBD2,TRBV30,once,TGTGCCTGGAGTACAACTAGCGGGAGGGCCCATGAGCAGTTCTTC,CAWSTTSGRAHEQFF
TRBJ1-2,TRBD1,TRBV19,.,TGTGCCAGTGCGACAGGGGAATATGGCTACACCTTC,CASATGEYGYTF
TRBJ2-3,.,TRBV19,.,TGTGCCAGTAGTATAATTTCTCGAGCAGATACGCAGTATTTT,CASSIISRADTQYF
TRBJ2-4,TRBD2,TRBV19,.,TGTGCCAGTAGTATAGAGAGGGCTAGCGGGAGTAGGAACATTCAGTACTTC,CASSIERASGSRNIQYF
TRBJ2-3,TRBD2,TRBV11-2,.,TGTGCCAGCAGAGACACACTACCTGGGCTAGCGGGAGTAGCAGATACGCAGTATTTT,CASRDTLPGLAGVADTQYF
TRBJ2-5,TRBD2,TRBV7-2,.,TGTGCCAGCAGCTATCAGCGGGGGTCAGAGACCCAGTACTTC,CASSYQRGSETQYF
TRBJ2-7,TRBD1,TRBV27,.,TGTGCCAGCAGTTCGACAGGGATGGGGGTCTACGAGCAGTACTTC,CASSSTGMGVYEQYF
TRBJ2-1,.,TRBV9,once,TGTGCCAGCAGCGTAGAAGGGGACTCGGACAATGAGCAGTTCTTC,CASSVEGDSDNEQFF
TRBJ1-3,.,TRBV6-6,.,TGTGCCAGCAGTACGGGCTCTGGAAACACCATATATTTT,CASSTGSGNTIYF
TRBJ2-3,.,TRBV6-5,.,TGTGCCAGCAGTTACAGTTGGCAGGGTCGGGATACGCAGTATTTT,CASSYSWQGRDTQYF
TRBJ1-1,.,TRBV19,.,TGTGCCAGTAGTCTCGCCCCGGGGTTGATTGGCACTGAAGCTTTCTTT,CASSLAPGLIGTEAFF
TRBJ1-1,.,TRBV2,.,TGTGCCAGCAGCAGGGGACCAGTGAACACTGAAGCTTTCTTT,CASSRGPVNTEAFF
TRBJ2-6,.,TRBV7-3,.,TGTGCCAGCAGCCCCGGACAGTTTTACTCTGGGGCCAACGTCCTGACTTTC,CASSPGQFYSGANVLTF
TRBJ2-2,.,TRBV5-1,.,TGCGCCAGCTTCGGGGACACCTTCACCGGGGAGCTGTTTTTT,CASFGDTFTGELFF
TRBJ2-7,TRBD2,TRBV28,once,TGTGCCAGCAGTCCAGCGGGAGGGGGCAGCTCCTACGAGCAGTACTTC,CASSPAGGGSSYEQYF
TRBJ1-2,TRBD1,TRBV7-2,.,TGTGCCAGCAGCCGACAGGGAGACTATGGCTACACCTTC,CASSRQGDYGYTF
TRBJ2-7,.,TRBV5-1,.,TGCGCCAGCAGCTTATCCACAGAAAAACTCTACGAGCAGTACTTC,CASSLSTEKLYEQYF